This T cell receptor beta chain was observed in a study of T cell repertoires in cytomegalovirus infection. As for the study in general: The authors relied on CMV epitopes, both recently identified HLA-C-restricted and well-studied HLA-B-restricted.

As to this clonotype: Antigen specificity is unknown.

Germline trimming cut 7 bases from V and 4 bases from J; bases unmatched to any gene: 13. The CDR3 totals 15 residues. The germline V gene has CDR1 SGHRS and CDR2 YFSETQ. TCRdb ran MiXCR on the reads and lists one entry per CDR3 protein. The top ten hold 13% of the sample, which has about 890,000 distinct CDR3 sequences, approximately 31% seen once. The source material was cultured CD8+ T cells from PBMCs, sampled from culture after CMV antigen stimulation. V gene TRBV5-1 combines with J gene TRBJ1-2, with 7 bases lining up with TRBD1. The TCR comes from a human donor in good health (CMV status not recorded). Some clones in this sample may be carry-over from other donors' samples. The CDR3 DNA follows: TGCGCCAGCCGGGGCCCGACAGGGATTAGCTATGGCTACACCTTC. This sequence encodes CASRGPTGISYGYTF. The whole variable domain, remainder taken from reference TRBV5-1 and TRBJ1-2, is KAGVTQTPRYLIKTRGQQVTLSCSPISGHRSVSWYQQTPGQGLQFLFEYFSETQRNKGNFPGRFSGRQFSNSRSEMNVSTLELGDSALYLCASRGPTGISYGYTFGSGTRLTVV.